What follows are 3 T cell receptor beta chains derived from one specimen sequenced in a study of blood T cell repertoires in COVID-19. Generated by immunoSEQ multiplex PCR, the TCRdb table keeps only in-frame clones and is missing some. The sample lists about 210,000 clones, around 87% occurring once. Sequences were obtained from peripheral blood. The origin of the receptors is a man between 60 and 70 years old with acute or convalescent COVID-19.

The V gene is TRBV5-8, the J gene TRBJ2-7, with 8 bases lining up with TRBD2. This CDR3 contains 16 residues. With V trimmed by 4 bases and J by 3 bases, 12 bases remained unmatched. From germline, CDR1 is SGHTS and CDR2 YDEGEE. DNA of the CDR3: TGTGCCAGCAGCCCGGACGGGGGGGCAACCCACTACGAGCAGTACTTC. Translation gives CASSPDGGATHYEQYF.

The CDR3 bases are TGTGCCAGCGAGGCCGGCATCCCAGGGAATGAGCAGTTCTTC. It yields the protein CASEAGIPGNEQFF. V usage is TRBV2 and J usage is TRBJ2-1; TRBD1 is a possible D gene (5 bases). Between the trimmed V and J ends, which lost 8 bases and 7 bases, there was a span of 18 bases. This CDR3 comprises 14 residues. The germline V gene encodes CDR1 SNHLY and CDR2 FYNNEI.

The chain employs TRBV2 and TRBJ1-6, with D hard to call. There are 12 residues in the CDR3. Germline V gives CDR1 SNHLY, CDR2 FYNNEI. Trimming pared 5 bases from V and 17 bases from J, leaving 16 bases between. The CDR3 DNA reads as TGTGCCAGCAGTCCCGAATGGGCCACGGTCCACTTT. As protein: CASSPEWATVHF.